A selection of T cell receptor beta chains follows, all from one sample in a study of T cells in Graves' hyperthyroidism and ophthalmopathy. Each CDR3 protein gets one entry after TCRdb re-called the multiplex PCR reads with MiXCR. The sample holds 660,000 or so distinct CDR3 sequences; 20% to 25% are singletons and the top ten take around a third. Specimen: blood. Receptors were obtained from a man aged 30 to 45 with Graves' ophthalmopathy. Each CDR3 is given with its conserved first and last residue. D genes are given only for firm matches. Rows give clone size only sometimes, using once, few, many, or a class for an expanded clone.

>-|TRBD1|14|TRBJ2-5|TRBV5-1
TGCGCCAGCAGCTTGGAAGCGACAGGGGAGACCCAGTACTTC
CASSLEATGETQYF
>few|TRBD2|15|TRBJ2-7|TRBV5-5
TGTGCCAGCAGCTTGTTGGACGGGAGGGCAAGGGAGCAGTACTTC
CASSLLDGRAREQYF
>-|TRBD1|18|TRBJ2-5|TRBV6-2/TRBV6-3
TGTGCCAGCAGTTACGAAACTACCGGGACAGAGGGTTGGGAGACCCAGTACTTC
CASSYETTGTEGWETQYF
>-|TRBD1|15|TRBJ1-2|TRBV4-3
TGCGCCAGCAGCCAAGATCACAGGGGTTCCTATGGCTACACCTTC
CASSQDHRGSYGYTF
>many|-|14|TRBJ1-1|TRBV28
TGTGCCAGCAGGGGGTACAGGGATGGCACTGAAGCTTTCTTT
CASRGYRDGTEAFF
>-|-|17|TRBJ2-5|TRBV7-9
TGTGCCAGCAGCTCACCGCGACAACGGACAGACCAAGAGACCCAGTACTTC
CASSSPRQRTDQETQYF
>once|TRBD2|16|TRBJ2-2|TRBV10-3
TGTGCCATCAGGGGGGGACTAGCGGGAGTGGAAGGGGAGCTGTTTTTT
CAIRGGLAGVEGELFF
>few|-|14|TRBJ1-2|TRBV18
TGTGCCAGCTCACCGCAGACAGATATTTATGGCTACACCTTC
CASSPQTDIYGYTF
>-|TRBD1|16|TRBJ1-5|TRBV7-3
TGTGCCAGCAGCCGGACAGGGGATTATAGCAATCAGCCCCAGCATTTT
CASSRTGDYSNQPQHF
>many|TRBD2|16|TRBJ2-3|TRBV7-2
TGTGCCAGCAGCTTGGGGAGCGGGAGGGTCGCAGATACGCAGTATTTT
CASSLGSGRVADTQYF
>-|TRBD2|14|TRBJ2-1|TRBV9
TGTGCCAGCAGCGTGCGGGAGTTCGACACTGAGCAGTTCTTC
CASSVREFDTEQFF
>-|TRBD1|16|TRBJ2-5|TRBV6-1
TGTGCCAGCAGGAGGACAGGGCTTTTAAAGGAAGAGACCCAGTACTTC
CASRRTGLLKEETQYF
>once|-|12|TRBJ1-2|TRBV29-1
TGCAGCGTTGAAGGCCGTCCCTATGGCTACACCTTC
CSVEGRPYGYTF
>-|-|12|TRBJ2-1|TRBV28
TGTGCCAGCAGTGTAGGGCCTCAGTACCCGTTCTTC
CASSVGPQYPFF
>few|-|14|TRBJ2-7|TRBV6-6
TGTGCCAGCGGTTACTCCTACCTGCGGCCCGAGCAGTACTTC
CASGYSYLRPEQYF
>few|-|12|TRBJ2-5|TRBV15
TGTGCCACCAGCTCCGCCAGGGAGACCCAGTACTTC
CATSSARETQYF
>many|-|16|TRBJ1-1|TRBV28
TGTGCCAGCAGTCCGCAGGGAGGCAGGAGGGACACTGAAGCTTTCTTT
CASSPQGGRRDTEAFF
>-|TRBD2|19|TRBJ2-2|TRBV5-1
TGCGCCAGCAGCTTGTCGTTACCTAGCGGGAGGCCAAACACCGGGGAGCTGTTTTTT
CASSLSLPSGRPNTGELFF
>many|TRBD1|15|TRBJ2-1|TRBV5-1
TGCGCCAGCAGCTTGGTCGGGACAGTTAACAATGAGCAGTTCTTC
CASSLVGTVNNEQFF
>few|-|13|TRBJ1-2|TRBV14
TGTGCCAGCAGCCGATGGGGGGCGAATGGCTACACCTTC
CASSRWGANGYTF
>few|-|15|TRBJ1-3|TRBV5-1
TGCGCCAGCAGCTTGGATACAGCAACTGGAAACACCATATATTTT
CASSLDTATGNTIYF
>-|TRBD2|14|TRBJ2-1|TRBV30
TGTGCCAGCAGTAGACTAGCGGGAGGCGATGAGCAGTTCTTC
CASSRLAGGDEQFF
>-|-|13|TRBJ2-7|TRBV24-1
TGTGCCACCAGTGAGGGGGAGAAAACAGAGCAGTACTTC
CATSEGEKTEQYF
>-|-|12|TRBJ2-1|TRBV20-1
TGCAGTGCTGACGAAATGGGGGATGAGCAGTTCTTC
CSADEMGDEQFF
>-|-|14|TRBJ2-2|TRBV19
TGTGCCAGTAGTATAGGGGACCGTACCGGGGAGCTGTTTTTT
CASSIGDRTGELFF
>many|-|14|TRBJ2-5|TRBV27
TGTGCCAGCAGTCCCACCAGCTACATGGAGACCCAGTACTTC
CASSPTSYMETQYF
>-|-|13|TRBJ2-7|TRBV27
TGTGCCAGCAGACAAGCTACGGCTTACGAGCAGTACTTC
CASRQATAYEQYF
>few|-|12|TRBJ2-2|TRBV20-1
TGCAGTGCTCCATTGAACACCGGGGAGCTGTTTTTT
CSAPLNTGELFF
>few|-|14|TRBJ2-5|TRBV7-9
TGTGCCAGCACCGAAACAGGAGGACAAGAGACCCAGTACTTC
CASTETGGQETQYF
>many|-|14|TRBJ2-2|TRBV7-2
TGTGCCAGCAGCCCAAGCGGGCTCACCGGGGAGCTGTTTTTT
CASSPSGLTGELFF
>-|-|15|TRBJ1-2|TRBV3-1
TGTGCCAGCAGCCCTTTTCGACAGAGCCACTATGGCTACACCTTC
CASSPFRQSHYGYTF
>many|-|10|TRBJ2-1|TRBV29-1
TGCAGCGTTGTGCGGAATGAGCAGTTCTTC
CSVVRNEQFF
>few|-|15|TRBJ1-1|TRBV27
TGTGCCAGCAGTTTATCGCAAGGGATGAACACTGAAGCTTTCTTT
CASSLSQGMNTEAFF
>-|TRBD2|13|TRBJ2-1|TRBV7-9
TGTGCCAGCAGCTCGCGGGGGGTAAGCGAGCAGTTCTTC
CASSSRGVSEQFF
>many|TRBD1|15|TRBJ2-7|TRBV7-6
TGTGCCAGCAGCCCCGAGGAAGGGGGCTACGGCGAGCAGTACTTC
CASSPEEGGYGEQYF
>few|TRBD2|17|TRBJ2-5|TRBV5-1
TGCGCCAGCAGCTTGGCACCTAGCGGTGCCCTTCAAGAGACCCAGTACTTC
CASSLAPSGALQETQYF
>many|-|15|TRBJ1-5|TRBV30
TGTGCCTGGAGTCGGGGCGGGGGCGCGAATCAGCCCCAGCATTTT
CAWSRGGGANQPQHF
>few|-|15|TRBJ2-3|TRBV30
TGTGCCTGGATGGTAGGCAGGGGCCGCACAGATACGCAGTATTTT
CAWMVGRGRTDTQYF
>-|-|13|TRBJ1-5|TRBV10-3
TGTGCCATCACCAGGGACGGCAATCAGCCCCAGCATTTT
CAITRDGNQPQHF
>many|-|15|TRBJ1-1|TRBV7-2
TGTGCCAGCAGCCCCCGGTCCCGGGGGCACACTGAAGCTTTCTTT
CASSPRSRGHTEAFF
>few|TRBD2|15|TRBJ2-5|TRBV6-1
TGTGCCAGCAGTCGGCTAGCGGCCGGCCAAGAGACCCAGTACTTC
CASSRLAAGQETQYF
>-|TRBD2|16|TRBJ2-7|TRBV20-1
TGCAGTGCTAGAGATCGGGGGGGGGCGCGGAGCTACGAGCAGTACTTC
CSARDRGGARSYEQYF
>many|TRBD2|13|TRBJ2-3|TRBV2
TGTGCCACGCAGCGGGAAACGACAGATACGCAGTATTTT
CATQRETTDTQYF
>few|TRBD2|16|TRBJ2-1|TRBV13
TGTGCCAGCAGCCCAGGTCCGGGACTAGATGTGGATGAGCAGTTCTTC
CASSPGPGLDVDEQFF
>-|-|13|TRBJ1-1|TRBV29-1
TGCAGCGTCCTCCGACCAGGAAACACTGAAGCTTTCTTT
CSVLRPGNTEAFF
>many|-|15|TRBJ2-1|TRBV18
TGTGCCAGCTCACCAATGGGGGGCGCCTACAATGAGCAGTTCTTC
CASSPMGGAYNEQFF
>-|-|14|TRBJ2-5|TRBV5-1
TGCGCCAGCAGCTTGGAGGGGTACCAAGAGACCCAGTACTTC
CASSLEGYQETQYF
>few|TRBD1|16|TRBJ2-7|TRBV18
TGTGCCAGCTCACTTGGACAGGGACCAAGCTCCTACGAGCAGTACTTC
CASSLGQGPSSYEQYF
>-|TRBD2|14|TRBJ2-7|TRBV20-1
TGCAGTGCTTCTCAGGGACTAGCTGACCTCGAGCAGTACTTC
CSASQGLADLEQYF
>many|-|12|TRBJ2-5|TRBV20-1
TGCAGTGCTATGGGGAACCAAGAGACCCAGTACTTC
CSAMGNQETQYF
>many|TRBD2|16|TRBJ2-3|TRBV7-3
TGTGCCAGCAGCTACCTAGCGGGAGCGAGCACAGATACGCAGTATTTT
CASSYLAGASTDTQYF
>-|-|18|TRBJ1-4|TRBV11-2
TGTGCCAGCAGCCCCCAGACAGGCTTGAGGGGTCTAAATGAAAAACTGTTTTTT
CASSPQTGLRGLNEKLFF
>-|TRBD2|17|TRBJ2-3|TRBV5-1
TGCGCCAGCAGCGAAGCGGGAGAATTCTCTATCACAGATACGCAGTATTTT
CASSEAGEFSITDTQYF
>-|TRBD1|15|TRBJ1-1|TRBV7-9
TGTGCCAGCAGCTTAGAGAACAGGGGGCACACTGAAGCTTTCTTT
CASSLENRGHTEAFF
>many|-|16|TRBJ2-3|TRBV20-1
TGCAGTGCCGCGGCCGGGGCAGGGGACGGCACAGATACGCAGTATTTT
CSAAAGAGDGTDTQYF